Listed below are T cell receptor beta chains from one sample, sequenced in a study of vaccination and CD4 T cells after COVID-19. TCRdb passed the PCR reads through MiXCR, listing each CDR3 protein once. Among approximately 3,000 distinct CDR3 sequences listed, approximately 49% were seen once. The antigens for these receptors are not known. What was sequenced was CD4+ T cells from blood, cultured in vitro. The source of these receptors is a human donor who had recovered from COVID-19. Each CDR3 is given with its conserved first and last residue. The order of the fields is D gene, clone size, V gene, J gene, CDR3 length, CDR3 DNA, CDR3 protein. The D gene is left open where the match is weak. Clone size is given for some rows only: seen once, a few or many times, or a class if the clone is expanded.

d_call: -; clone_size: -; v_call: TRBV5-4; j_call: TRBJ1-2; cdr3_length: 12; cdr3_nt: TGTGCCAGCAGCTCCGGGGGGTCTGGCTACACCTTC; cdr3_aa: CASSSGGSGYTF
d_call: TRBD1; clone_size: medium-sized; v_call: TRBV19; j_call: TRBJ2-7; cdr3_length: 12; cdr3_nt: TGTGCCAGTAGTCAGGACAGGTACGAGCAGTACTTC; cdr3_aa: CASSQDRYEQYF
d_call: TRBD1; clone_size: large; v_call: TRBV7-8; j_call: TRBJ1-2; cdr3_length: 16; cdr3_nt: TGTGCCAGCAGCTTAGCTGGGACAGGGGGCAACTATGGCTACACCTTC; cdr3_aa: CASSLAGTGGNYGYTF
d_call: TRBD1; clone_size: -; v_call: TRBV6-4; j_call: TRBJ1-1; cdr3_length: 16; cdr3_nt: TGTGCCACCCCCGGGGAGGGGGCCTCTATGAACACTGAAGCTTTCTTT; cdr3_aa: CATPGEGASMNTEAFF
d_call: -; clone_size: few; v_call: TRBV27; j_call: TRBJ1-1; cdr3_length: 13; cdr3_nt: TGTGCCAGCAGTTGGACGGAGAACACTGAAGCTTTCTTT; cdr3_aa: CASSWTENTEAFF
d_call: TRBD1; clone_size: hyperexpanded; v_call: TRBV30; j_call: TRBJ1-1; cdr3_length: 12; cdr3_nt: TGTGCCTGGAGAGGGGGCGCAGCTGAAGCTTTCTTT; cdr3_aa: CAWRGGAAEAFF
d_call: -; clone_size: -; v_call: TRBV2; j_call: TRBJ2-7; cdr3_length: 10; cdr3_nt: TGTGCCAGCAGAGCCTACGAGCAGTACTTC; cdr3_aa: CASRAYEQYF
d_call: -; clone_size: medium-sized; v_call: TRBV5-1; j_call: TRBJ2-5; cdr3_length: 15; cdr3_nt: TGCGCCAGCAGCTTGGGAACTCAGGTCATGGAGACCCAGTACTTC; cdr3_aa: CASSLGTQVMETQYF
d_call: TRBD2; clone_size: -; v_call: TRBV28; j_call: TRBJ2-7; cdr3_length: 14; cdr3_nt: TGTGCCAGCAGTCAAGGCGGGAGTACGTACGAGCAGTACTTC; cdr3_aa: CASSQGGSTYEQYF
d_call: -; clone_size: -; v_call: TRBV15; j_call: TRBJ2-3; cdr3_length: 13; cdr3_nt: TGTGCCACCAGCAGAGGTGGACTGGATACGCAGTATTTT; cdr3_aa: CATSRGGLDTQYF
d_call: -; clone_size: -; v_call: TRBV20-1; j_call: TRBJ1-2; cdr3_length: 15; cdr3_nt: TGCAGTGCTAGAGATAAGGCAGGGAGCCCCGCGGGCTACACCTTC; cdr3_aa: CSARDKAGSPAGYTF
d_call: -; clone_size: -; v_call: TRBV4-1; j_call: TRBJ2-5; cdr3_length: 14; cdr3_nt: TGCGCCAGCAGCCATGCCCCGACGAAGGAGACCCAGTACTTC; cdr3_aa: CASSHAPTKETQYF
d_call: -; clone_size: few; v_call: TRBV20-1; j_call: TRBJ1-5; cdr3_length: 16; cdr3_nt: TGCAGTGCTGCAACAGGGCCCCGCTATAGCAATCAGCCCCAGCATTTT; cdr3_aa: CSAATGPRYSNQPQHF
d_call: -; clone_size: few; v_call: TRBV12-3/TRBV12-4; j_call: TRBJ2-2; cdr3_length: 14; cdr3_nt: TGTGCCAGCAGCCAGGACACCAACACCGGGGAGCTGTTTTTT; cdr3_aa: CASSQDTNTGELFF